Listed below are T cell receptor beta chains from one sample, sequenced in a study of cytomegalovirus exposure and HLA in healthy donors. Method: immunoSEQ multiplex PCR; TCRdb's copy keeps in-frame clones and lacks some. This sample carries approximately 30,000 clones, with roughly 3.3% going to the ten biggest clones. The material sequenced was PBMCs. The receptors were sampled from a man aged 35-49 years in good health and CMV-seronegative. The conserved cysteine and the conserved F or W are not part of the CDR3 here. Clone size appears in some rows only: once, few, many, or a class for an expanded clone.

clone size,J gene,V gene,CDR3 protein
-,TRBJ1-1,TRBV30,AWVGFSAF
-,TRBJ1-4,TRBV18,ASSPPGQGNEKLF
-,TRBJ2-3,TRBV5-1,ASNPAGNTDTQY
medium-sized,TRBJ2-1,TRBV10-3,AISVLGLADGEQF
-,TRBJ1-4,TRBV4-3,ASSQATGGLDEKLF
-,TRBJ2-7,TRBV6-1,ASSAWWGISYEQY
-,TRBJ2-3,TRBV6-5,ASRIPGQGADTQY
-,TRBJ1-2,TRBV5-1,ASSSQGSGYT
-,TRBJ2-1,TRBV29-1,SGGRGQGHNEQF
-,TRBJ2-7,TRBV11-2,ASRSGTSAYEQY
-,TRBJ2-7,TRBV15,ATSRESGLAGSAYEQY
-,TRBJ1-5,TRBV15,ATSKTVNSNQPQH
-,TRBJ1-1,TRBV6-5,ASSYSQNLNTEAF
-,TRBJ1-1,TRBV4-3,ASSQDYNTEAF
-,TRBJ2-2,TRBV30,ASAPPLAGNTGELF
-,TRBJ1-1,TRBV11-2,ASSSAAALPDTEAF
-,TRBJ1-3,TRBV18,ASSPRQGSGNTIY
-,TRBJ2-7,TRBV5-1,ASSFSTGPYEQY
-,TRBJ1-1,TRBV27,ASSRAGWNTEAF
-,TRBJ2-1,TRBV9,ASSVGGTTHNEQF
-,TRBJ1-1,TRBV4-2,ASSQTQGGGTEAF
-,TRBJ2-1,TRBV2,ASSRDRVVEQF
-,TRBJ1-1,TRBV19,ASSPDGQGMNTEAF
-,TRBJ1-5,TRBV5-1,ASSGDGRIDQPQH
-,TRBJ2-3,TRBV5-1,ASSLGSSGVSDTQY
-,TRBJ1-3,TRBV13,ASSLRTGGFSGNTIY
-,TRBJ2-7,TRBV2,ASRGTGLREQY
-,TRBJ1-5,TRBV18,ASSPSTGDQPQH
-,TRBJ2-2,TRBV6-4,ASSDGRESGELF
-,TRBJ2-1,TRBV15,ATSRELAGYNEQF
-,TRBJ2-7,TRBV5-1,ASSFGREWYEQY
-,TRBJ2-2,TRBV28,ASSDRDGRGELF
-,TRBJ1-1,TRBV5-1,ASSLAFGGADTEAF
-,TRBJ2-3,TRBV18,ASFQAQRSTDTQY
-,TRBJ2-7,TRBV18,ASSSRDSPYEQY
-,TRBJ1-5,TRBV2,ASSKTGYGQPQH
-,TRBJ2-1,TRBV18,ASSPQEGTQF
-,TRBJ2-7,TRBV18,ASSPRGQGSDEQY
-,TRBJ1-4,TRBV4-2,ASSQDEWAAGDEKLF
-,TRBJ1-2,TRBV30,AWSVFWDSERRSGYT
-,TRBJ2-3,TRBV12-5,ASGPVADLNADTQY
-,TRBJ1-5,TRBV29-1,GRGPQH
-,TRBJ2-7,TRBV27,ASSSIAAAFYEQY
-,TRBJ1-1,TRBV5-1,ASSLSGGNTEAF
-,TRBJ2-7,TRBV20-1,SPIQGNEQY
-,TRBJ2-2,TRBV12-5,ASGLWTANTGELF
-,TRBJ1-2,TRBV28,ASSLVTGGGYGYT
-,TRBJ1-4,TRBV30,AWSRGPANEKLF
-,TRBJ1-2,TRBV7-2,ASSIGTGYGYT
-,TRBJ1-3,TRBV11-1,ASSRWGASSGNTIY
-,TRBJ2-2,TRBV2,ASSSGLAGVRTGELF
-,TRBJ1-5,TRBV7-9,ASSSGGTNQPQH
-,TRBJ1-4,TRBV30,AWSDWEGNEKLF